Below, one T cell receptor beta chain is given with its context. Repertoires were generated with immunoSEQ multiplex PCR, while TCRdb's copy carries only in-frame clones and drops some. Here the sample spans 120,000 or so clones, around four fifths being singletons. This entry belongs to a study of blood T cell repertoires in COVID-19. V was clipped by 4 bases and J by 6 bases, with 16 bases between them. The CDR3 length is 13 residues. CDR1 is SQVTM and CDR2 is ANQGSEA in the germline V gene. Material for sequencing was peripheral blood. The TCR was taken from a human donor in a cohort sampled during active COVID-19. The rearrangement uses TRBV29-1 and TRBJ2-7; TRBD2 is a possible D gene (6 bases). The CDR3 DNA reads as TGCAGCGTTGTTCGGGGGTGGGGGTCCGAGCAGTACTTC. It yields the protein CSVVRGWGSEQYF.